This entry is about one T cell receptor beta chain. The antigen it binds to is not known. No much larger clone is present one base from it, and per-base qualities are unavailable. The sample comes from a study of T cell responses to AZD1222 COVID-19 vaccine (dated by TCRdb to the early 2020s). Study-wide context: TCR sequencing covered 230 to 250 trial participants: some 210 given two doses of AZD1222 and around 25 given two doses of MenACWY control vaccine. Trial participants were enrolled by age into subgroups of 18-55, 56-69 and 70-plus years, and around 150, 28 and 57 TCR-sequenced participants, respectively, were included in these subgroups. Broader findings and caveats from the paper: Participants were mostly white British and included more females than males, and it was suggested by the authors that clonal diversity may have been underestimated. After two AZD1222 doses, spike-specific TCR breadth and depth were significantly higher than at day 0 and than in MenACWY recipients. Vaccine-associated CD4 TCRs spanned the whole spike protein, with dominant responses in regions 160-218 and 743-854. No day 14 peak-response samples were available, so repertoires were characterized only after the peak T cell response. Epitopes outside the regions mutated in the B.1.351 and B.1.1.7 variants were reportedly recognized by nearly half of the unique spike-specific TCRs. The 56-69-year group was small, and its depth increase did not reach significance, likely because of low power. Only six AZD1222 recipients were SARS-CoV-2 seropositive at baseline, limiting conclusions about previously exposed vaccinees.

The CDR3 regions of human TCRbeta chains were analyzed by immunosequencing. The study's own analysis went as follows. Repertoire TCRs were checked for matches against a reference library of SARS-CoV-2-specific TCRs that had been generated using the MIRA antigen-specificity platform. Breadth was defined as the fraction of unique TCRs that were SARS-CoV-2-associated. Depth was defined as the fraction of total T cells that were SARS-CoV-2-associated. Using the MIRA data, each spike-specific TCR was assigned both to the spike region to which the TCR was reactive and to a CD4 or CD8 class. Log10-transformed breadth and depth values were compared by one-way ANOVA with Sidak's multiple comparisons tests. In TCRdb, the immuneACCESS table is reduced to in-frame sequences with V and J assigned. These tables do not hold every clone; where another copy was compared, an unresolved V gene accounts for under half, and the others remain unexplained. The V and J calls and clone size were taken over from that table, and D and trimming were inferred from the DNA. In all, the sample holds roughly 150,000 clones, and roughly 87% of those were seen once. The ten largest clonotypes hold less than 1.3% of the sample.

V is cut by 0 bases and J by 4 bases, and the space between the germline ends is 12 bases. The CDR3 has 16 amino acids, counting the end cysteine and phenylalanine. The only DNA kept is the CDR3, 48 bases in frame from the first base. Based on the germline V gene, the CDR1 and CDR2 sequences are LGHNT and FRNRAP. Sample time point, as interpreted from the label and publication: about 28 days (+/-7) after the second vaccine dose. AZD1222 recipients with second doses at about 4 weeks or about 12 weeks were pooled, because spike-specific TCR depth and breadth did not differ between schedules. Vaccinee samples were obtained from the UK trials COV001 and COV002, which included a single-blind randomized controlled phase 2/3 trial of AZD1222 (ChAdOx1 nCoV-19) in healthy adults. Trial participant PBMC samples were collected at day 0 and day 28 after the second dose for TCRbeta chain sequencing.

The clonotype was recovered from an adult who received the AZD1222 COVID-19 vaccine. The input for sequencing was peripheral blood, taken 28 days after the second AZD1222 dose. Recombination joined TRBV12-5 with TRBJ2-2; possibly the D gene is TRBD2, per 6 matching bases. The CDR3 reads CASGLVVGGTTGELFF. The DNA is TGTGCTAGTGGTTTGGTTGTCGGGGGTACCACCGGGGAGCTGTTTTTT.